What follows is one T cell receptor beta chain and its context. V gave up 4 bases and J gave up 2 bases, with 19 bases separating them. CDR1 and CDR2 from the germline V gene are SGDLS and YYNGEE. The CDR3 spans 17 residues. The sample originates from a study of cytomegalovirus exposure and HLA in healthy donors. Measured with immunoSEQ multiplex PCR; TCRdb has only the in-frame clones, and not every one. The table has tens of thousands of clones, 88% seen once. The chain carries TRBV9 and TRBJ2-4; perhaps TRBD2 as D (7 bases). The origin of this receptor is a woman aged 30 to 39 in good health and CMV-seronegative. The sample consisted of PBMCs. This CDR3 reads CASSPRPGGFTKNIQYF. Here the CDR3 DNA reads TGTGCCAGCAGCCCCAGACCGGGGGGCTTCACCAAAAACATTCAGTACTTC.